The 7 T cell receptor beta chains in this list originate from one sample, sequenced in a study of identical twins. TCRdb independently ran MiXCR on the 5' RACE reads; one entry per CDR3 protein. In the table there are about 330,000 distinct CDR3 sequences, about 12% of which are singletons. These same data were also listed under a study on yellow fever vaccine responses in identical twins.

The material sequenced was CD8+ T cells sorted from blood. Every receptor here comes from a woman younger than 35 in good health.

This clonotype was seen many times. This rearrangement joins TRBV5-1 to TRBJ2-3; D not resolved. V shed 4 bases and J shed 8 bases, with 11 bases lying between them. This CDR3 contains 12 residues. CDR1 and CDR2 from the germline V gene are SGHRS and YFSETQ. CDR3 loop: CASSLDGVTQYF. CDR3 coding DNA: TGCGCCAGCAGCCTGGACGGCGTTACGCAGTATTTT.

V is TRBV25-1 and J is TRBJ1-4; D uncertain. The CDR3 has 10 amino acids. Deletions cut 8 bases from V and 8 bases from J, with 6 bases between. From germline, CDR1 is MGHDK and CDR2 SYGVNS. The CDR3 bases are TGTGCCAGCCGGCGCGAAAAACTGTTTTTT. Translation gives CASRREKLFF.

This clonotype came up many times. The V and J genes are TRBV15 and TRBJ2-3; 7 positions agree with TRBD1. Germline assignment: CDR1 LNHNV and CDR2 YYDKDF (reference sequence). J was trimmed by 1 base and V by 2 bases; bases with no gene match: 6. The CDR3 totals 16 residues. CDR3 residues: CATSRPTGYGTDTQYF. As DNA, the CDR3 is TGTGCCACCAGCAGACCGACAGGGTACGGCACAGATACGCAGTATTTT.

The V gene is TRBV7-9, the J gene TRBJ1-1, with D possibly TRBD1 on 5 matching bases. The CDR3 runs to 14 residues. Germline CDR1 is SEHNR and CDR2 is FQNEAQ (reference sequence). V lost 6 bases and J lost 5, with 16 bases in between. The DNA for the CDR3 is TGTGCCAGCAGTCAATGGGAGGGACGAACTGAAGCTTTCTTT. Residues: CASSQWEGRTEAFF.

The table lists this clonotype with a few counts. The gene calls are TRBV7-8 and TRBJ2-1; a weak D match, TRBD2 (7 bases). The CDR3 length is 14 residues. CDR1 SGHVS and CDR2 FQNEAQ come from the germline V gene. V was clipped by 10 bases and J by 9 bases, with 22 bases between them. CDR3 coding DNA: TGTGCCACAGGAGGGCCCGCGGGGGCGGGTGAGCAGTTCTTC. Its protein product is CATGGPAGAGEQFF.

The chain employs TRBV6-1 and TRBJ1-5; weak D call: TRBD1 (5 bases). The CDR3 runs to 13 residues. The V gene's germline CDR1 is MNHNS and CDR2 SASEGT. Trimming took 4 bases from V and 9 from J, leaving 13 bases between them. CDR3 DNA sequence: TGTGCCAGCAGTGCAGGGTTGGAGTCGCCCCAGCATTTT. Amino acid sequence: CASSAGLESPQHF.

A few counts support this clonotype. This sequence joins TRBV28 and TRBJ2-2; 9 nucleotides line up with TRBD2. The CDR3 extends over 15 amino acids. Losses at the gene ends were 0 bases for V and 5 bases for J; bases not matched to a gene: 1. CDR1 is MDHEN and CDR2 is SYDVKM in the germline V gene. The CDR3 nucleotides are TGTGCCAGCAGTTTATGGCTAGCGGGAACCGGGGAGCTGTTTTTT. This sequence encodes CASSLWLAGTGELFF.